This passage covers 28 T cell receptor beta chains from one sample sequenced in a study of T cells of healthy individuals (dated by TCRdb to 2017 to 2018). Libraries were constructed by 5' RACE. The instrument given in TCRdb is Illumina MiSeq. Using fastp trimming at Q25 and MiXCR clonotype assembly, TCRdb reanalyzed the public sequencing data and kept in-frame beta chains. For every CDR3 protein sequence, its rows merge into one entry that carries the most common genes and DNA. For this sample there are around 100,000 distinct CDR3 sequences; 17% appear just once. The ten largest clones represent roughly 6.2% of the sample. These receptors originate from a human donor in good health.

This clonotype was seen at least ten times. The genes are TRBV7-9 and TRBJ1-5; D gene ambiguous. This CDR3 is 13 amino acids long. V was trimmed by 4 bases and J by 4 bases, leaving 8 bases between them. Per germline, CDR1 SEHNR and CDR2 FQNEAQ (reference sequence). The CDR3 nucleotides are TGTGCCAGCAGCTCGCTCCCGAATCAGCCCCAGCATTTT. It encodes CASSSLPNQPQHF.

This clonotype was seen a few times. The chain employs TRBV20-1 and TRBJ1-5; 7 bases map to TRBD1. Trimming cost V 6 bases and J 8 bases; bases outside gene matches: 7. The CDR3 has 12 amino acids. CDR1 and CDR2 (germline): DFQATT, SNEGSKA (reference sequence). CDR3 residues: CSATDRLEPQHF. The CDR3 DNA is TGCAGTGCGACGGACAGGTTGGAGCCCCAGCATTTT.

This clonotype was counted a few times. This sequence joins TRBV28 and TRBJ2-7; no clear D. V lost 2 bases and J lost 3, with 8 bases in between. The V gene's germline CDR1 is MDHEN and CDR2 SYDVKM. This CDR3 is built from 13 residues. The CDR3 sequence: CASSLVSVYEQYF. DNA for the CDR3: TGTGCCAGCAGTTTAGTAAGCGTCTACGAGCAGTACTTC.

This clonotype came up a few times. The gene calls are TRBV18 and TRBJ1-1; 9 bases agree with TRBD1. With 3 bases clipped from V and 6 bases from J, the junction kept 5 bases outside the gene matches. Germline CDR1 is KGHSH and CDR2 is LQKENI. The CDR3 is 14 residues long. CDR3 protein: CASSPMRQGAEAFF. The CDR3 DNA follows: TGTGCCAGCTCACCCATGAGACAGGGGGCTGAAGCTTTCTTT.

In nucleotides, the CDR3 is TGTGCCAGCAGCTTCACAGGGACCGATCAGCCCCAGCATTTT. This translates into CASSFTGTDQPQHF. This chain connects TRBV7-9 to TRBJ1-5; TRBD1 is a possible D gene (6 bases). The CDR3 sequence is 14 residues long. Trimming took off 3 bases at V and 5 bases at J, with 11 bases between the two ends. Looked up from germline, CDR1 is SEHNR and CDR2 is FQNEAQ (reference sequence).

This clonotype has ten or more counts. The J gene is TRBJ2-7, the V gene TRBV7-2, with D uncertain. Germline assignment: CDR1 SGHTA and CDR2 FQGNSA. The V and J ends lost 1 base and 1 base respectively, with 11 bases between them. The CDR3 is 15 residues long. The CDR3 nucleotides read TGTGCCAGCAGCTTAGTGGTTGGCGGTTCCTACGAGCAGTACTTC. This sequence encodes CASSLVVGGSYEQYF.

This clonotype was seen a few times. DNA for the CDR3: TGTGCCAGCAGCTCAGGCGGGAGCGGGGGGGAGACCCAGTACTTC. Its translation: CASSSGGSGGETQYF. This chain uses TRBV5-5 with TRBJ2-5; the match to TRBD2 covers 9 bases. Germline V lookup: CDR1 SGHKS, CDR2 YYEKEE (reference sequence). The CDR3 length is 15 residues. Germline trimming cut 3 bases from V and 5 bases from J; bases unmatched to any gene: 8.

The V and J genes are TRBV5-1 and TRBJ2-2; D may be TRBD1 (6 bases). Germline V lookup: CDR1 SGHRS, CDR2 YFSETQ. Trimming shortened V by 0 bases and J by 1 base, and 13 bases separated the two germline ends. The CDR3 is 17 residues long. CDR3 in DNA: TGCGCCAGCAGCTTGGGGCAGGGGTCCCTGAACACCGGGGAGCTGTTTTTT. This codes for CASSLGQGSLNTGELFF.

The chain employs TRBV11-2 and TRBJ1-3, with a weak D call TRBD1 (6 bases). Per the germline V gene, CDR1 is SGHAT and CDR2 is FQNNGV. The germline V and J ends were trimmed by 1 base and 0 bases, with 10 bases remaining between them. The CDR3 consists of 16 residues. For the CDR3, the DNA is TGTGCCAGCAGCTTAGCCCAGGGGAGCTCTGGAAACACCATATATTTT. Encoded protein: CASSLAQGSSGNTIYF.

This clonotype has a handful of counts. The chain employs TRBV6-1 and TRBJ2-7, with D possibly matching TRBD2 (5 bases). This CDR3 contains 14 residues. Germline V gene data show CDR1 as MNHNS and CDR2 as SASEGT. V was pared by 3 bases and J by 2 bases, with 11 bases between. The CDR3 bases are TGTGCCAGCAGTGAGCTACTGACTACCTACGAGCAGTACTTC. Protein product: CASSELLTTYEQYF.

This clonotype was seen a few times. The DNA for the CDR3 is TGTGCCAGCAGTACCCGACTAGCGGGGCGCACAGATACGCAGTATTTT. It encodes CASSTRLAGRTDTQYF. V and J are TRBV27 and TRBJ2-3, with TRBD2 matching over 11 bases. CDR1 is MNHEY and CDR2 is SMNVEV in the germline V gene (reference sequence). This CDR3 comprises 16 residues. The V segment lost 5 bases and the J segment 1 base; nucleotides outside the gene matches: 5.

This clonotype has just a few counts. V and J are TRBV29-1 and TRBJ2-1; TRBD2 matches at 8 bases. Trimming took 3 bases from V and 8 from J; bases not matched to a gene: 6. Germline lookup yields CDR1 SQVTM and CDR2 ANQGSEA. There are 13 residues in the CDR3. CDR3 sequence reads: CSVDPGGRDEQFF. The CDR3 DNA follows: TGCAGCGTTGACCCGGGGGGGCGGGATGAGCAGTTCTTC.

The gene calls are TRBV20-1 and TRBJ2-5, with 8 bases aligning to TRBD2. The J segment lost 5 bases and the V segment lost 0 bases, leaving 8 bases of the junction unmatched. Germline-derived CDR1 and CDR2 are DFQATT and SNEGSKA (reference sequence). The CDR3 extends over 15 amino acids. The CDR3 DNA sequence: TGCAGTGCTAGAGAAGGGGCTAGCGGGTGGGAGACCCAGTACTTC. Translating gives CSAREGASGWETQYF.

The table lists this clonotype with a few counts. The V and J genes are TRBV29-1 and TRBJ2-7; D ambiguous. Trimming shortened V by 4 bases and J by 2 bases, and 12 bases separated the two germline ends. The germline V gene encodes CDR1 SQVTM and CDR2 ANQGSEA. This CDR3 is built from 13 residues. In DNA, the CDR3 is TGCAGCGTTGGTCAGTCGACGCCCTACGAGCAGTACTTC. As protein: CSVGQSTPYEQYF.

As regards this clonotype: This clone may be a read error of a much larger clone one base away. The chain couples TRBV4-3 to TRBJ2-7; 11 nucleotides match TRBD1. The CDR3 consists of 16 residues. Per the germline V gene, CDR1 is LGHNA and CDR2 is YSLEER. After removal of 0 bases from V and 9 bases from J, the junction contained 10 bases not matched to a gene. The CDR3 protein is CASSQDQGTGGTGQYF. In DNA form, the CDR3 reads TGCGCCAGCAGCCAAGATCAGGGGACAGGGGGAACCGGGCAGTACTTC.

The rearrangement links TRBV6-5 to TRBJ2-3; no clear D gene. V lost 2 bases and J lost 2, with 8 bases in between. Germline-derived CDR1 and CDR2 are MNHEY and SVGAGI. The CDR3 has 14 residues. CDR3 residues: CASSYVSDTDTQYF. The CDR3 region has the DNA TGTGCCAGCAGTTACGTGAGTGACACAGATACGCAGTATTTT.

This clonotype was seen only a few times. The gene calls are TRBV3-1 and TRBJ2-1, with 9 bases lining up with TRBD2. V dropped 3 bases and J dropped 4; count of bases not matched to a gene: 7. Germline values: CDR1 LGHDT, CDR2 YNNKEL (reference sequence). CDR3 size: 16 residues. This CDR3 reads CASSHFRRGGYNEQFF. Here the CDR3 DNA reads TGTGCCAGCAGCCACTTCCGGCGGGGGGGTTACAATGAGCAGTTCTTC.

The table lists this clonotype with many counts. In DNA, the CDR3 is TGTGCCAGAATACGCCACACTGAAGCTTTCTTT. Amino acids: CARIRHTEAFF. V usage is TRBV6-2 or TRBV6-3 and J usage is TRBJ1-1, with unresolved D. Germline-derived CDR1 and CDR2 are MNHEY and SVGEGT. This CDR3 has 11 amino acids. Trimming pared 9 bases from V and 3 bases from J, leaving 8 bases between.

The sample holds a few counts of this clonotype. This chain connects TRBV12-3 or TRBV12-4 to TRBJ2-7; D is ambiguous. The CDR3 length is 14 residues. With 1 base removed from V and 5 bases from J, the gap between germline ends came to 12 bases. DNA for the CDR3: TGTGCCAGCAGTTTAGTCCCCGCGCTCCACGAGCAGTACTTC. Translated, it gives CASSLVPALHEQYF.

This clonotype was seen many times. The chain links TRBV19 to TRBJ2-3; TRBD1 matches 7 bases. The CDR3 is 14 amino acids. The ends lost 4 bases at V and 6 bases at J; junction bases unmatched: 7. CDR1 is LNHDA and CDR2 is SQIVND in the germline V gene (reference sequence). The CDR3 DNA reads as TGTGCCAGTAGTAGCCGACAGGGACCGGATACGCAGTATTTT. This sequence encodes CASSSRQGPDTQYF.

The chain recombines TRBV20-1 with TRBJ2-1; D uncertain. This CDR3 has 13 residues. Between the trimmed V and J ends, which lost 5 bases and 8 bases, there was a span of 16 bases. Germline V gives CDR1 DFQATT, CDR2 SNEGSKA (reference sequence). This chain's CDR3 is CSAPPLTSDEQFF. CDR3 DNA: TGCAGTGCTCCCCCTCTGACCAGCGATGAGCAGTTCTTC.

The table lists this clonotype with a few counts. The chain uses TRBV5-1 and TRBJ2-7, with 9 bases that match TRBD1. This CDR3 contains 15 residues. From germline, CDR1 is SGHRS and CDR2 YFSETQ. With V trimmed by 4 bases and J by 2 bases, 7 bases remained unmatched. The CDR3 DNA is TGCGCCAGCAGCAGAGCCGGGACAGGGACCTACGAGCAGTACTTC. Protein sequence: CASSRAGTGTYEQYF. The full variable domain, completed using reference TRBV5-1 and TRBJ2-7, is KAGVTQTPRYLIKTRGQQVTLSCSPISGHRSVSWYQQTPGQGLQFLFEYFSETQRNKGNFPGRFSGRQFSNSRSEMNVSTLELGDSALYLCASSRAGTGTYEQYFGPGTRLTVT.

The gene calls are TRBV4-3 and TRBJ1-1; D remains ambiguous. Germline values: CDR1 LGHNA, CDR2 YSLEER. This CDR3 comprises 18 residues. V lost 5 bases to trimming and J lost 1 base, with 23 bases between them. CDR3 amino acids: CASSGRPGQLRENTEAFF. The DNA of the CDR3 is TGCGCCAGCAGCGGCAGACCAGGTCAGCTGCGGGAGAACACTGAAGCTTTCTTT.

This clonotype appeared a few times. This rearrangement joins TRBV28 to TRBJ2-4, with D possibly TRBD1 on 6 matching bases. The CDR3 runs 13 residues. Germline CDR1 and CDR2: MDHEN and SYDVKM. Trimming shortened V by 2 bases and J by 4 bases, and 6 bases separated the two germline ends. The CDR3 DNA sequence: TGTGCCAGCAGTTTAACAGGGAAAAACATTCAGTACTTC. This codes for CASSLTGKNIQYF.

This clonotype was detected many times. This rearrangement joins TRBV7-6 to TRBJ1-3, with D possibly TRBD1 on 6 matching bases. V was cut by 2 bases and J by 4 bases, with 6 bases left in between. From germline, CDR1 is SGHVS and CDR2 FNYEAQ. The CDR3 covers 13 residues. Here the CDR3 DNA reads TGTGCCAGCAGCTTACAGGGGGGAAACACCATATATTTT. Amino acids: CASSLQGGNTIYF.

The rearrangement joins TRBV4-3 to TRBJ2-1; D uncertain. Germline CDR1 LGHNA, CDR2 YSLEER. The CDR3 has 17 residues. Trimming took 0 bases from V and 0 from J, leaving 12 bases between them. The DNA of the CDR3 is TGCGCCAGCAGCCAAGATCTAGGGCGTCACTCCTACAATGAGCAGTTCTTC. The encoded protein is CASSQDLGRHSYNEQFF.

This clonotype was found many times. The V call is TRBV20-1, the J call TRBJ2-4; D is perhaps TRBD1 or TRBD2 (5 bases each). The CDR3 is 13 amino acids. Trimming stripped 6 bases from V and 6 bases from J, with 15 bases between. Germline values: CDR1 DFQATT, CDR2 SNEGSKA (reference sequence). The CDR3 bases are TGCAGTGCACCAAGACGGGGCCCAAACATTCAGTACTTC. It is translated as CSAPRRGPNIQYF.

V gene TRBV20-1 combines with J gene TRBJ2-7; D gene ambiguous. The CDR3 totals 21 residues. The V gene lost 0 bases and the J gene lost 0 bases, with 30 bases spanning the gap. The germline V gene encodes CDR1 DFQATT and CDR2 SNEGSKA (reference sequence). CDR3: CSARDFSLARDTFTLSYEQYF. The CDR3 bases are TGCAGTGCTAGAGATTTCTCCTTGGCTCGCGATACTTTTACCCTCTCCTACGAGCAGTACTTC.